What follows is one T cell receptor delta chain and its context. TCRdb fed the RT-PCR reads to CATT. The repertoire holds fewer than 2,500 delta-chain clones, with 45% as singletons. The data derive from a study of gamma-delta T cells after stem cell transplantation. The CDR3 contains 20 residues. J gave up 1 base and V 3 bases, and 19 bases lay outside the gene matches. Germline V gene lookup returns CDR1 GEAIGNYY and CDR2 EKD. The sequenced material came from gamma-delta T cells. The rearrangement joins TRDV2 to TRDJ1; 10 nucleotides line up with TRDD3. The sequence came from a human donor. It is not recorded whose cells these are; they may come from a transplant donor. The CDR3 spells CACDALRGRWGILVTDKLIF. The CDR3 DNA reads as TGTGCCTGTGACGCACTTCGGGGCCGATGGGGGATACTCGTCACCGATAAACTCATCTTT.